This is a list of T cell receptor beta chains from one sample in a study of patients and donors after allogeneic stem cell transplantation. TCRdb analysed the RT-PCR reads with MiXCR anew, one entry per CDR3 protein. The sample shows some 200,000 distinct CDR3 sequences, less than 45% of them seen only once. Sequencing was done on a sample of blood, either unsorted or a sorted T cell fraction (not recorded which). These receptors all stem from a human donor who was either an allogeneic HSCT recipient or a stem cell or donor lymphocyte infusion donor (not recorded which). It is not recorded whose cells these are; they may come from a transplant donor. Each CDR3 is given without its conserved first and last residue.

v_gene	CDR3aa
TRBV5-6	ASSFLGIGLNTEAF
TRBV19	ASSMGPEQF
TRBV7-2	ASSLLQLNTEAF
TRBV5-6	ASSLLTGKTEAF
TRBV20-1	SAPGTGRSNQPQH
TRBV18	ASSHRDSRGVNYGYT
TRBV24-1	ATSAPDSPLNTGELF
TRBV7-9	ASSHWGQGTNQPQH
TRBV30	AWIRGPYGYT
TRBV7-8	ASSLGTGGNTEAF
TRBV4-3	ASSQDGAGSQPQH
TRBV5-1	ASSLKLENTEAF
TRBV2	ASSERTAGDNSPLH
TRBV12-3/TRBV12-4	ASTISSVYNEQF
TRBV10-3	AISGGDRGNTEAF
TRBV4-2	ASSQDRDSGNTIY
TRBV6-6	ASSLIRDGNQPQH
TRBV24-1	ATSDQARPGELF
TRBV29-1	SVLAEWYEQY
TRBV29-1	SVAPGDWAYGYT
TRBV7-2	ASSLRGPRTEAF
TRBV2	ASRPVQVTNEQY
TRBV12-3/TRBV12-4	ASSAEGEQF
TRBV18	ASSPAPGGNEQY
TRBV9	ASSPLRGLEQF
TRBV30	AWVPGGAGNTIY
TRBV6-5	ASFGGRYNEQF
TRBV12-3/TRBV12-4	ASSRGLAANTGELF
TRBV15	ATDNLGGTDTQY